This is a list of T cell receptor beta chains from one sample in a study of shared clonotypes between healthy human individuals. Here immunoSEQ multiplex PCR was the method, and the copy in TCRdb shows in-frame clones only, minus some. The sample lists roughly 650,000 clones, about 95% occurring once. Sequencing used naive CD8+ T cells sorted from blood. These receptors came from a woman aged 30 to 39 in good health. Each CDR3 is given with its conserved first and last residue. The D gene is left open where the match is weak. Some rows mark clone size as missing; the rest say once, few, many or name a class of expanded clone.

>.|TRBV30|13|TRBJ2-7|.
CAWSVGAGYEQYF
TGTGCCTGGAGTGTGGGGGCGGGCTACGAGCAGTACTTC
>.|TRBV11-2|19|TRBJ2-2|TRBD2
CASSQALTLAGINTGELFF
TGTGCCAGCAGCCAGGCGCTCACCCTAGCGGGGATAAACACCGGGGAGCTGTTTTTT
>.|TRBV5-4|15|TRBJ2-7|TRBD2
CASSVMGTSGYEQYF
TGTGCCAGCAGCGTGATGGGGACTAGCGGTTACGAGCAGTACTTC
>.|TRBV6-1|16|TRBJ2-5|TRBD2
CASSEGYSGRDETQYF
TGTGCCAGCAGTGAAGGTTATAGCGGGAGGGATGAGACCCAGTACTTC
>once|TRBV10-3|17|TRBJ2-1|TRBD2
CAISGSSGRAVGNEQFF
TGTGCCATCAGTGGCTCTAGCGGGAGGGCCGTTGGCAATGAGCAGTTCTTC
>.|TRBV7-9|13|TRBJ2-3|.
CASSPLGGDTQYF
TGTGCCAGCAGCCCACTAGGTGGAGATACGCAGTATTTT
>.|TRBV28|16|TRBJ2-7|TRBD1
CASSLPRRTGYYEQYF
TGTGCCAGCAGTTTACCCCGCCGGACAGGATACTACGAGCAGTACTTC
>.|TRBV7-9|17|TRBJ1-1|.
CASSSDRPGGTNTEAFF
TGTGCCAGCAGCTCCGACAGGCCGGGAGGGACGAACACTGAAGCTTTCTTT
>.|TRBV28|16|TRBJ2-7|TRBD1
CASSLPSTGGGYEQYF
TGTGCCAGCAGTTTGCCGTCGACAGGGGGTGGGTACGAGCAGTACTTC
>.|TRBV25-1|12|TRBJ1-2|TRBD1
CASPTGSYGYTF
TGTGCCAGCCCGACAGGGAGCTATGGCTACACCTTC
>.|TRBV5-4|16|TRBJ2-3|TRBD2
CASSSLGLAGTDTQYF
TGTGCCAGCAGCTCCCTAGGACTAGCGGGGACAGATACGCAGTATTTT
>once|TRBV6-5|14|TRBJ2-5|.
CATAPQGGMETQYF
TGTGCCACCGCCCCCCAGGGGGGCATGGAGACCCAGTACTTC
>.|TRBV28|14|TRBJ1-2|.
CASINEEGFVGYTF
TGTGCCAGCATAAATGAGGAGGGTTTCGTTGGCTACACCTTC
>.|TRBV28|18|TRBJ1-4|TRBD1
CASSLPLGTEAFNEKLFF
TGTGCCAGCAGTTTACCCCTTGGGACAGAAGCGTTTAATGAAAAACTGTTTTTT
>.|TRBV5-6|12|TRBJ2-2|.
CASSFSGGELFF
TGTGCCAGCAGCTTCTCCGGCGGGGAGCTGTTTTTT
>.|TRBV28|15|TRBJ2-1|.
CASSFKADAYNEQFF
TGTGCCAGCAGTTTCAAAGCGGATGCCTACAATGAGCAGTTCTTC
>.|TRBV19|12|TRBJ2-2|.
CASRDTTGELFF
TGTGCCAGTAGGGACACAACCGGGGAGCTGTTTTTT
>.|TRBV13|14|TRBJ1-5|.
CASSPTPINQPQHF
TGTGCCAGCAGCCCAACCCCGATCAATCAGCCCCAGCATTTT
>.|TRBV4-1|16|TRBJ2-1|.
CASSQGSGLYYNEQFF
TGCGCCAGCAGCCAAGGGTCCGGTCTGTACTACAATGAGCAGTTCTTC
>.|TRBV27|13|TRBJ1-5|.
CASSFSLNQPQHF
TGTGCCAGCAGTTTTAGCCTCAATCAGCCCCAGCATTTT
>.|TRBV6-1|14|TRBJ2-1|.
CASKIRTRSNEQFF
TGTGCCAGCAAAATCAGAACCCGTTCCAATGAGCAGTTCTTC
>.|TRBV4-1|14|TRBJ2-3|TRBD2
CASSQLAGVGTQYF
TGCGCCAGCAGCCAACTAGCGGGAGTTGGTACGCAGTATTTT
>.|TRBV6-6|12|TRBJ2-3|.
CASKEYTDTQYF
TGTGCCAGCAAGGAATACACAGATACGCAGTATTTT
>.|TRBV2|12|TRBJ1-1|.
CASTGEGTEAFF
TGTGCCAGCACAGGGGAGGGCACTGAAGCTTTCTTT
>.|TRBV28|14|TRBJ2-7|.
CASEPLGGSYEQYF
TGTGCCAGCGAACCTCTTGGGGGCTCCTACGAGCAGTACTTC
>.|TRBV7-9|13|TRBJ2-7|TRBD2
CASSSPGGYEQYF
TGTGCCAGCAGCTCCCCGGGAGGGTACGAGCAGTACTTC
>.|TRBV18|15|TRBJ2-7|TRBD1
CASSPPGTGGIEQYF
TGTGCCAGCTCACCGCCCGGGACAGGGGGTATCGAGCAGTACTTC
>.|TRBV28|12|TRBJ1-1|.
CASSGTGTEAFF
TGTGCCAGCAGTGGAACGGGTACTGAAGCTTTCTTT
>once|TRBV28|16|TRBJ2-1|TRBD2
CASSPRASGMYNEQFF
TGTGCCAGCAGTCCAAGGGCTAGCGGGATGTACAATGAGCAGTTCTTC
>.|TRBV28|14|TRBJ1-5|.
CASSFGTGNQPQHF
TGTGCCAGCAGTTTCGGGACTGGGAATCAGCCCCAGCATTTT
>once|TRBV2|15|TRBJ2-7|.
CASSVSVEVPYEQYF
TGTGCCAGCAGTGTCTCCGTAGAGGTGCCTTACGAGCAGTACTTC
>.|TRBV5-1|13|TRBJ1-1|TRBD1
CASSAGQTTEAFF
TGCGCCAGCAGCGCGGGACAGACCACTGAAGCTTTCTTT
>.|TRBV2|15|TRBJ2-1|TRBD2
CASSSGTVSYNEQFF
TGTGCCAGCAGTAGCGGGACGGTCTCCTACAATGAGCAGTTCTTC
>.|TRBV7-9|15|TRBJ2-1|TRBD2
CASRPGLATTNEQFF
TGTGCCAGCAGACCAGGACTAGCGACGACCAATGAGCAGTTCTTC
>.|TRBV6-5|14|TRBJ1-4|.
CASSRGPGDEKLFF
TGTGCCAGCAGTCGCGGGCCCGGGGACGAAAAACTGTTTTTT
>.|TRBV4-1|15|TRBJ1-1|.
CASRTHRVSDTEAFF
TGCGCCAGCAGGACCCACAGGGTGTCTGACACTGAAGCTTTCTTT